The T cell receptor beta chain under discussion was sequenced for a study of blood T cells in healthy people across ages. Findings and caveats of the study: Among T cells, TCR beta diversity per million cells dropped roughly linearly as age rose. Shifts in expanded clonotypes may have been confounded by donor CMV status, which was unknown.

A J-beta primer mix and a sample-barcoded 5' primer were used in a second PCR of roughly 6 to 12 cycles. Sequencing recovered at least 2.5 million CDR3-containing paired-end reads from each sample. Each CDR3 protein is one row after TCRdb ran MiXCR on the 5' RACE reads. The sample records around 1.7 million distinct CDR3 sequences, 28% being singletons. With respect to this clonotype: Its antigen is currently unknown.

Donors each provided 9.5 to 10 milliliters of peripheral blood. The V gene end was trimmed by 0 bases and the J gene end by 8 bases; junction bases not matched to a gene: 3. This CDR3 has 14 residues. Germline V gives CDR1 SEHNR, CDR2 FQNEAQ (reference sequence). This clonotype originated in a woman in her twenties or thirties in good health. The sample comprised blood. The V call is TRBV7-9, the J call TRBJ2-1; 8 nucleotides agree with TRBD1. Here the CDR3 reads CASSLAGTGYEQFF. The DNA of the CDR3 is TGTGCCAGCAGCTTAGCCGGGACAGGCTATGAGCAGTTCTTC.